This TCR beta chain was sequenced in a study of cytomegalovirus exposure and HLA in healthy donors. Overall study findings and caveats: Roughly even sequencing depth across donors was the assumption behind the presence/absence analyses.

In the case of this clone: Its antigen is unidentified.

Trimming took 9 bases from V and 7 from J; bases not matched to a gene: 8. The CDR3 consists of 13 residues. Germline values: CDR1 LNHDA, CDR2 SQIVND (reference sequence). Primers for the PCR totalled 60 Vbeta and 13 Jbeta. TCRdb's table, derived via immunoSEQ multiplex PCR, lists solely in-frame clones and lacks some. Its clone listing holds approximately 130,000 clones. The sequencing sample was made of PBMCs. The TCR comes from an older woman in good health and CMV-seronegative. The chain uses TRBV19 and TRBJ1-4; the match to TRBD1 covers 7 bases. The CDR3, as DNA: TGTGCCAGCAACGACAGGGATCCTGAAAAACTGTTTTTT. This sequence encodes CASNDRDPEKLFF.